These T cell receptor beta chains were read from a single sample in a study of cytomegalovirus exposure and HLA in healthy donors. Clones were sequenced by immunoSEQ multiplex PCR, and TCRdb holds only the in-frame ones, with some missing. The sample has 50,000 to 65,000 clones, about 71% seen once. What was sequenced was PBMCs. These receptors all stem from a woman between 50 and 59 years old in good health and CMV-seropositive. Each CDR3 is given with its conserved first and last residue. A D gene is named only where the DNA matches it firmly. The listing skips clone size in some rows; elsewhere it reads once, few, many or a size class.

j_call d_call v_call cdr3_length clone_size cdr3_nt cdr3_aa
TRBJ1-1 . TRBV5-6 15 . TGTGCCAGCAGTCCTCCCGACAGCATGGACACTGAAGCTTTCTTT CASSPPDSMDTEAFF
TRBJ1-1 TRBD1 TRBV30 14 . TGTGCCTGGAGGGGGGACAGCGTTTACACTGAAGCTTTCTTT CAWRGDSVYTEAFF
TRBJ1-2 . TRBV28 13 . TGTGCCAGCAGTCAGGGGTGGGGCTATGGCTACACCTTC CASSQGWGYGYTF
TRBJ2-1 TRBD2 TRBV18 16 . TGTGCCAGCTCACCACCTTCTAGCGGGCTATACAATGAGCAGTTCTTC CASSPPSSGLYNEQFF
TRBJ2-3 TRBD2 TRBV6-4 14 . TGTGCCAGCAGTGCTAGCGGGAGCACAGATACGCAGTATTTT CASSASGSTDTQYF
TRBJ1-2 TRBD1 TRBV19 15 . TGTGCCAGTAGTAGGTCGGGACAGAGTAACTATGGCTACACCTTC CASSRSGQSNYGYTF
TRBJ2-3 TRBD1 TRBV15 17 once TGTGCCACCAGCAGAAACAGGGGGGTAAGGGGCACAGATACGCAGTATTTT CATSRNRGVRGTDTQYF
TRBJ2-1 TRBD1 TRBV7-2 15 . TGTGCCAGCAGCCATTACAGGGGGGTGCGCAATGAGCAGTTCTTC CASSHYRGVRNEQFF
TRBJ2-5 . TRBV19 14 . TGTGCCAGTAGTATCCCAGCGTACCAAGAGACCCAGTACTTC CASSIPAYQETQYF
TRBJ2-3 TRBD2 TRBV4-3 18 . TGCGCCAGCAGCCAAGATTACGCTAGCGGGGGGGCGGGAAATACGCAGTATTTT CASSQDYASGGAGNTQYF
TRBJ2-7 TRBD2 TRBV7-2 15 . TGTGCCAGCAGCCTTTCTAGCGGGGGGGCCCACGAGCAGTACTTC CASSLSSGGAHEQYF
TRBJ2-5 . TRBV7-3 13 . TGTGCCAGCAGCCCAGGGTGGGAAGAGACCCAGTACTTC CASSPGWEETQYF
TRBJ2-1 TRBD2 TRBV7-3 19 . TGTGCCAGCAGCTTAAGAGGGACTAGCGCCCCGAGCTCCTACAATGAGCAGTTCTTC CASSLRGTSAPSSYNEQFF
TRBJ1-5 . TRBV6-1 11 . TGTGCCAGCAGACTCAATCAGCCCCAGCATTTT CASRLNQPQHF
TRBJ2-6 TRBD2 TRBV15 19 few TGTGCCACCAGCAGAGACCCAGGACTAGCGGCCTCTGGGGCCAACGTCCTGACTTTC CATSRDPGLAASGANVLTF
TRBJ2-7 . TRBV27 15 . TGTGCCAGCAGCGGAAACAGGGAAAGGCCCTACGAGCAGTACTTC CASSGNRERPYEQYF
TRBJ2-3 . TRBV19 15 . TGTGCCAGTAGCAACCGACAGAGAATCACAGATACGCAGTATTTT CASSNRQRITDTQYF
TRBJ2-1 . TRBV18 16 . TGTGCCAGCTCACCACCGAGGACTATTATTAAGGGTGAGCAGTTCTTC CASSPPRTIIKGEQFF
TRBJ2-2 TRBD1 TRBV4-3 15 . TGCGCCAGCAGCCAAGACGGACAGGGGGTCGGGGAGCTGTTTTTT CASSQDGQGVGELFF
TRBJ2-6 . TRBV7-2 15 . TGTGCCAGCAGCCTAGGCGGCTCTGGGGCCAACGTCCTGACTTTC CASSLGGSGANVLTF
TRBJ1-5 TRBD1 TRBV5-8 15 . TGTGCCAGCAGCTGGGGCCCGGACAGGGGACAGCCCCAGCATTTT CASSWGPDRGQPQHF
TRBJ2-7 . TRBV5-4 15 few TGTGCCAGCAGCTTAGGTAGAGGCCTAGAATACGAGCAGTACTTC CASSLGRGLEYEQYF
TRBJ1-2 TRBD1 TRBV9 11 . TGTGCCAGCAGAGCAGGGGGTGGCTACACCTTC CASRAGGGYTF